The clone carrying this TCR beta chain has at least ten counts. Its antigen remains unidentified. This entry belongs to a study of neurological immune-mediated disorders. Whole-study findings and limits: TCR clonal expansion peaked in HTLV-1-associated myelopathy patients and was lowest in multiple sclerosis patients.

Germline V gives CDR1 MNHEY, CDR2 SMNVEV (reference sequence). V lost 5 bases and J lost 5, with 18 bases in between. The CDR3 loop spans 15 amino acids. TCRdb used MiXCR to reprocess the 5' RACE reads, holding one entry per CDR3 protein. The sample includes approximately 58,000 distinct CDR3 sequences, roughly 11% seen only once; the top ten take less than 2%. The receptor was isolated from a man between 60 and 70 years old in good health. The sample comprised PBMCs. The chain links TRBV27 to TRBJ1-1, with a weak D call TRBD1 (6 bases). CDR3 coding DNA: TGTGCCAGCAGTCCAAGGGGGGCGAGACAGACTGAAGCTTTCTTT. Its translation is CASSPRGARQTEAFF.